This T cell receptor (beta chain) was retrieved from a study of beta chain features in type 1 diabetes. Study results and caveats: There was a possibility that cDNA sequencing over-represented cells with high TCR expression. All four CD4+ subsets from Type 1 diabetes patients carried moderately but significantly shorter TCRB CDR3s.

Of the isolated RNA, all was reverse transcribed, and so the sequenced material was expressed TCRB transcripts. The assay was immunoSEQ multiplex PCR, and TCRdb's table has in-frame clones only and misses some. The sample carries about 140,000 clones, about 7% recorded once. CD4+ naive, central memory, regulatory and stem cell-like memory subsets were isolated by sorting on CD45RO/CCR7/CD25/CD127/CD95/CD27. The CDR3 is made up of 12 amino acids. With 3 bases removed from V and 8 bases from J, the gap between germline ends came to 11 bases. The germline V gene encodes CDR1 KGHSH and CDR2 LQKENI. Worth noting for this clone: Its cognate antigen is unknown.

The sequenced sample consisted of central memory CD4+ T cells from blood. The chain carries TRBV18 and TRBJ2-7; tentatively, D is TRBD2 (6 bases). The clonotype was recovered from a woman between 25 and 40 years old in good health. CDR3 sequence reads: CASSPSRDQQYF. The CDR3 DNA follows: TGTGCCAGCTCACCTTCGCGGGACCAGCAGTACTTC. Looking up the rest from reference TRBV18 and TRBJ2-7 gives the full variable domain: NAGVMQNPRHLVRRRGQEARLRCSPMKGHSHVYWYRQLPEEGLKFMVYLQKENIIDESGMPKERFSAEFPKEGPSILRIQQVVRGDSAAYFCASSPSRDQQYFGPGTRLTVT.